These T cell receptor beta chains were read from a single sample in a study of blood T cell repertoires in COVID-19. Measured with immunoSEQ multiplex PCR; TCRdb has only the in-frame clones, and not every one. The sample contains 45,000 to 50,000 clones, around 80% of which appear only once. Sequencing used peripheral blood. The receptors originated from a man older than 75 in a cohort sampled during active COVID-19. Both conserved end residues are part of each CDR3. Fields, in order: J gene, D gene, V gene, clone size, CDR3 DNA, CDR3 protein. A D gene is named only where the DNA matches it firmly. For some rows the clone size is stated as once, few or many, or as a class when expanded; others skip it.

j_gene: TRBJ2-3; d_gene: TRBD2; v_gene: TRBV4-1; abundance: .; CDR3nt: TGCGCCAGCAGCCAAGACCGGACTAGCGGGGGGCCCACAGATACGCAGTATTTT; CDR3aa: CASSQDRTSGGPTDTQYF
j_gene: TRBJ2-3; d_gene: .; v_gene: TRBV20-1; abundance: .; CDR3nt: TGCAGTGCTAGAATCCGGGATACGCAGTATTTT; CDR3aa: CSARIRDTQYF
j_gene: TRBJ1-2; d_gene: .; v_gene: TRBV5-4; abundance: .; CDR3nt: TGTGCCAGCAGCCCAGGTGGGCGCAGGGTTGATTATGGCTACACCTTC; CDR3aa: CASSPGGRRVDYGYTF
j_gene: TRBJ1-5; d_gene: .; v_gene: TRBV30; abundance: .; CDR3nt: TGTGCCTGGAGTGTACCGGGAAGGAGGGATCAGCCCCAGCATTTT; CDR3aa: CAWSVPGRRDQPQHF
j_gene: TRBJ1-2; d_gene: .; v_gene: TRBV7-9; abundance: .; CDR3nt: TGTGCCAGCAGCTTAGCGGGCAGGGAGGATGGCTACACCTTC; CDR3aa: CASSLAGREDGYTF
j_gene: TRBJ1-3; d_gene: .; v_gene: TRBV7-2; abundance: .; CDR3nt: TGTGCCAGCAGCCTCCCCTACAGGGCTGGAAACACCATATATTTT; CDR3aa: CASSLPYRAGNTIYF
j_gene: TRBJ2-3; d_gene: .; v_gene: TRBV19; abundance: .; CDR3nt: TGTGCCAGTAGTATCCTCCAGGGGATTGAAGATACGCAGTATTTT; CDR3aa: CASSILQGIEDTQYF
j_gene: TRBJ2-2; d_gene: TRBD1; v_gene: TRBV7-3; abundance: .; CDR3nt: TGTGCCAGCAGCTTAGGGACAGGGGTGGAATTTGGCGGGGAGCTGTTTTTT; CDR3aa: CASSLGTGVEFGGELFF
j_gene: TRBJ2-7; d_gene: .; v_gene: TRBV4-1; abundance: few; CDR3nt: TGCGCCAGCAGCCGAACCTATTCGGGGTCCTACGAGCAGTACTTC; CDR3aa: CASSRTYSGSYEQYF
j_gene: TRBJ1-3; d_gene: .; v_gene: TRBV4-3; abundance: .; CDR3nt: TGCGCCAGCAGCCAAGATTTAAGGGGCCAAGGAAACACCATATATTTT; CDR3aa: CASSQDLRGQGNTIYF
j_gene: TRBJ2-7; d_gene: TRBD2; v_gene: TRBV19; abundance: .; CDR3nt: TGTGCCAGTAGTATAGACTGGGCCGGGAGGACGGGCTACGAGCAGTACTTC; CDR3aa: CASSIDWAGRTGYEQYF
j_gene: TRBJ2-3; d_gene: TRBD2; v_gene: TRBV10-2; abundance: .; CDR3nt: TGCGCCAGCTCACAAACCGGGACTAGCGGGGCCCTTAGCACAGATACGCAGTATTTT; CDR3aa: CASSQTGTSGALSTDTQYF
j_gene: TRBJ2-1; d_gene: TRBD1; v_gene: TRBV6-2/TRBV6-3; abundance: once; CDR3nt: TGTGCCAGCAGCTATAGGACAGGGGGGTTCCTATACAATGAGCAGTTCTTC; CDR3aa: CASSYRTGGFLYNEQFF
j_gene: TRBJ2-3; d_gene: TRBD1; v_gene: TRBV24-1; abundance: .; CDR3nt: TGTGCCACCAGTGAGGGGACAGGGAACACAGATACGCAGTATTTT; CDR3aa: CATSEGTGNTDTQYF
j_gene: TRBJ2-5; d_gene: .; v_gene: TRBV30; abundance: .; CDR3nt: TGTGCCTGTTGGAGGATCCACCCCCAAGAGACCCAGTACTTC; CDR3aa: CACWRIHPQETQYF
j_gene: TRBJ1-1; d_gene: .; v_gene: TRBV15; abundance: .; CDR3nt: TGTGCCACCAGCAGTTCCGGACTGTTCACTGAAGCTTTCTTT; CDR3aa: CATSSSGLFTEAFF
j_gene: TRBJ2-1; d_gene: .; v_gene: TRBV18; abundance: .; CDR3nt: TGTGCCAGCTCCTACGGGATCCTCAATGAGCAGTTCTTC; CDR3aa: CASSYGILNEQFF
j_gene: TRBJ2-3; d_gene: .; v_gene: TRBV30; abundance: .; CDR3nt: TGTGCCTGGAGTGTACAGGGAGATACGCAGTATTTT; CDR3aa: CAWSVQGDTQYF
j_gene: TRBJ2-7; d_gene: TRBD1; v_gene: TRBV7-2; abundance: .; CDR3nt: TGTGCCTCCCTCCGGGACAGGGGCACCTACGAGCAGTACTTC; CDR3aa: CASLRDRGTYEQYF
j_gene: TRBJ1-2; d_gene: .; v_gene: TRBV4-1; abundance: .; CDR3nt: TGCGCCAGCACTACCACGGGGGGGGGCGCGAACTATGGCTACACCTTC; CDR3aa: CASTTTGGGANYGYTF
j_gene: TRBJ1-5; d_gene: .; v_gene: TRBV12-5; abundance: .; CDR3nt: TGTGCTAGTGCCTCCTTTCCCAGAACGGGTAATCAGCCCCAGCATTTT; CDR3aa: CASASFPRTGNQPQHF
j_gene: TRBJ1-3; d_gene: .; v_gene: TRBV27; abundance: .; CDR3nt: TGTGCCAGCAGTTTCGCAGGTGGAACCACCATATATTTT; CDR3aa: CASSFAGGTTIYF
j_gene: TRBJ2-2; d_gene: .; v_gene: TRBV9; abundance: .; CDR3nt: TGTGCCAGCAGCGTCTACAGCACCGGGGAGCTGTTTTTT; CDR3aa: CASSVYSTGELFF
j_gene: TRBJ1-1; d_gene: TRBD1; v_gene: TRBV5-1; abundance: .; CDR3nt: TGCGCCAGCACCGGGGACAGGGTGGTCACTGAAGCTTTCTTT; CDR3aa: CASTGDRVVTEAFF
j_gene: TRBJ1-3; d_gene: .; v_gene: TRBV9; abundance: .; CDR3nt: TGTGCCAGCAGCGTAGGAGTGAGGGACTCTGGAAACACCATATATTTT; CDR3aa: CASSVGVRDSGNTIYF
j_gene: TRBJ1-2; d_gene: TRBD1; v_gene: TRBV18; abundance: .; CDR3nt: TGTGCCAGCTCATTCGACAGGGGGCCTTTTGGCTACACCTTC; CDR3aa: CASSFDRGPFGYTF
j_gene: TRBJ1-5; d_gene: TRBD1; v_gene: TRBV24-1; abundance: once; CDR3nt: TGTGCCACCAGTGATTCGGGGGACAGGGGGTTAGGCCAGCCCCAGCATTTT; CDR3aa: CATSDSGDRGLGQPQHF
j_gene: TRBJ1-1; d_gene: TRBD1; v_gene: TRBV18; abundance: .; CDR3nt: TGTGCCAGCTCATACTTACAGGGGGCTAACACTGAAGCTTTCTTT; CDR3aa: CASSYLQGANTEAFF
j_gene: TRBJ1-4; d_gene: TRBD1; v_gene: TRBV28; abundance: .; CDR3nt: TGTGCCAGCAGTTCCGGGGACAGGGGGCGGGGAAAACTGTTTTTT; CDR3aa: CASSSGDRGRGKLFF
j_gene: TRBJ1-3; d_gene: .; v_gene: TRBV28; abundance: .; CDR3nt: TGTGCCAGCAGTTTATGGGGCGTTAGAAACACCATATATTTT; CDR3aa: CASSLWGVRNTIYF
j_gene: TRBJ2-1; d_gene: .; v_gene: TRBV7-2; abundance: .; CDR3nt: TGTGCCAGCAGCTTAGTGGCAACCAATGAGCAGTTCTTC; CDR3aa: CASSLVATNEQFF
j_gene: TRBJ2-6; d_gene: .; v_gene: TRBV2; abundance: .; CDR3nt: TGTGCCAGCAACCCAGGGAACTCTGGGGCCAACGTCCTGACTTTC; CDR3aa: CASNPGNSGANVLTF
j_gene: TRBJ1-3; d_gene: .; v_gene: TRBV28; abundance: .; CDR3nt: TGTGCCAGCGCCTCACGCATGAGCTCTGGAAACACCATATATTTT; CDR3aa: CASASRMSSGNTIYF
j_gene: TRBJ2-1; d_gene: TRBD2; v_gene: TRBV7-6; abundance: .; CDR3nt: TGTGCCAGCAGCGAAACTAGCGGGAGGGAGCAGTTCTTC; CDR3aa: CASSETSGREQFF
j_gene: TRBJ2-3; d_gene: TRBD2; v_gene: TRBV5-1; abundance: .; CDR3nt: TGCGCCAGCAGCTTCGCGGGGGGACCCTCTAGCACAGATACGCAGTATTTT; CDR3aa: CASSFAGGPSSTDTQYF
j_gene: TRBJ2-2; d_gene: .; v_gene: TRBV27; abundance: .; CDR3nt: TGTGCCAGCAGTAGAGCGGGCAGATCGAACACCGGGGAGCTGTTTTTT; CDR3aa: CASSRAGRSNTGELFF
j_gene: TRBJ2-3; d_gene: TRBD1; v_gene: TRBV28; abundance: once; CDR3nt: TGTGCCAGCAGTTTGTGGGACAGAAACACAGATACGCAGTATTTT; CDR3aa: CASSLWDRNTDTQYF
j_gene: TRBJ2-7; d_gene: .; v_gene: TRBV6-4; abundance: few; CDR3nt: TGTGCCAGCAGTGACTTAACAGACACCCTTAGCTCCTACGAGCAGTACTTC; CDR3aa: CASSDLTDTLSSYEQYF
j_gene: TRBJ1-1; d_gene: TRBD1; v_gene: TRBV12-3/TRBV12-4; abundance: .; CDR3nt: TGTGCCGTTAAGAGGGGGCTCACTGAAGCTTTCTTT; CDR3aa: CAVKRGLTEAFF
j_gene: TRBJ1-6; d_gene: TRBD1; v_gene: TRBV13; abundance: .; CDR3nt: TGTGCCAGCAGCCCTCAGAACAGGGGCAATTCACCCCTCCACTTT; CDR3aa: CASSPQNRGNSPLHF
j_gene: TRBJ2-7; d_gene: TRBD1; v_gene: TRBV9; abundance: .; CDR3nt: TGTGCCAGCAGCGTAGAGGGGACAGGGGTTCCCGAGCAGTACTTC; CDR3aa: CASSVEGTGVPEQYF
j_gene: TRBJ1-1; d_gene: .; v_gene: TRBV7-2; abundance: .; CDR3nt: TGTGCCAGCAGCTTAGCGAGGGCCCTGGGGGGCACTGAAGCTTTCTTT; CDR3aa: CASSLARALGGTEAFF
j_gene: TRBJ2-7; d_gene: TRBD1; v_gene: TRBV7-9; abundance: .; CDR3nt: TGTGCCAGCAGCAGGGGGGATGTATTGGACAGGGACTCCTACGAGCAGTACTTC; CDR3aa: CASSRGDVLDRDSYEQYF
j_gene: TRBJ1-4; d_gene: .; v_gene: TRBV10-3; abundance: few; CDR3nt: TGTGCCAGCCGTCAGGGGCTTGCCAATGAAAAACTGTTTTTT; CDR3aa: CASRQGLANEKLFF
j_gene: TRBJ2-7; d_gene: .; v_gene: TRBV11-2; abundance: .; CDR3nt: TGTGCCAGCAGCTTGCTTGACTTCTCCTACGAGCAGTACTTC; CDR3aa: CASSLLDFSYEQYF
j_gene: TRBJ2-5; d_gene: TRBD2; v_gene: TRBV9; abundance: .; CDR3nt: TGTGCCAGCAGCGTAGCTCCCGGGACTAGCGGGGGCCAAGAGACCCAGTACTTC; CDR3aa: CASSVAPGTSGGQETQYF
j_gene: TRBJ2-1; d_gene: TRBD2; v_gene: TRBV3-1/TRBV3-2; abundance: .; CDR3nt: TGTGCCAGCACCGCCACGGGGGGGGCCGGTAAAGGTGAGCAGTTCTTC; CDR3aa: CASTATGGAGKGEQFF
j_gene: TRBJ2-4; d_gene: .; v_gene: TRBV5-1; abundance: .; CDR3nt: TGCGCCAGCAGCTTGGGAAGGGGCCTACCCGCCAAAAACATTCAGTACTTC; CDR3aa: CASSLGRGLPAKNIQYF
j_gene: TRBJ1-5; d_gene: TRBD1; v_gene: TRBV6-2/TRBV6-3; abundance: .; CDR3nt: TGTGCCAGCAGTAGACAGGGGGGACAGCCCCAGCATTTT; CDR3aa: CASSRQGGQPQHF
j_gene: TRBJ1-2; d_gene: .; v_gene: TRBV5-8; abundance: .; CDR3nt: TGTGCCAGCAGCTTGAAAATGTATTTCTACACCTTC; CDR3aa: CASSLKMYFYTF
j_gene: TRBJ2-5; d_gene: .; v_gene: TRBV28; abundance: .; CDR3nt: TGTGCGAGCCAGATCCTTGGGGCAGACGGGGAGACCCAGTACTTC; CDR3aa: CASQILGADGETQYF
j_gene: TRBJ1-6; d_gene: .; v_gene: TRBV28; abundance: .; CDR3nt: TGTGCCAGCACGCAGGAACGCTCCTATAATTCACCCCTCCACTTT; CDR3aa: CASTQERSYNSPLHF
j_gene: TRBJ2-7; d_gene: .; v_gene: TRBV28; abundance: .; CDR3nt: TGTGCCAGCAGGGGAGGAGGGCTGCCCCCCTACGAGCAGTACTTC; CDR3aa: CASRGGGLPPYEQYF
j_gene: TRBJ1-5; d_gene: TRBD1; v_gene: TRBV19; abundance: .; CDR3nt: TGTGCCAGTAGACAGCGACAGGGAGGAGATCAGCCCCAGCATTTT; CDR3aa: CASRQRQGGDQPQHF
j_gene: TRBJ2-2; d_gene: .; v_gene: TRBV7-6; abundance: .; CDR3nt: TGTGCCAGCAGCTTTTCCGGGACAAACACGGTCGGGGAGCTGTTTTTT; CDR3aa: CASSFSGTNTVGELFF
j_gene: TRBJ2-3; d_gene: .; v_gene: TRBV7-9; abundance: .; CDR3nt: TGTGCCAGCAGGCATTTTAGCGGTAGCACAGATACGCAGTATTTT; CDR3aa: CASRHFSGSTDTQYF
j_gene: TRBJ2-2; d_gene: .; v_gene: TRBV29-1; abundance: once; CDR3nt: TGCAGCGTAGCGTGGGTGCGGAACACCGGGGAGCTGTTTTTT; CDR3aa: CSVAWVRNTGELFF
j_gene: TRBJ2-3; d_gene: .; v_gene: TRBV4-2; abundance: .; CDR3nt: TGTGCCAGCAGCCCAGGCAGGGTTGACGGGCAGTATTTT; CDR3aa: CASSPGRVDGQYF
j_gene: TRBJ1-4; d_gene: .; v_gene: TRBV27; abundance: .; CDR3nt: TGTGCCAGCAGTCACCGGACGGGGGTGTCTAATGAAAAACTGTTTTTT; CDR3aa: CASSHRTGVSNEKLFF
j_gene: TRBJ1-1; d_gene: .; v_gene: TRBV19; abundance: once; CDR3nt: TGTGCCAGTAGTGAAGCAAGGGCACTGAGGAGGACTGAAGCTTTCTTT; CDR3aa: CASSEARALRRTEAFF